The clone carrying this T cell receptor beta chain occurred a few times. Its antigen is not known. These data are taken from a study of response to subunit inactivated influenza vaccine. TCRdb redid the calling of the RT-PCR reads with MiXCR, one entry per CDR3 protein. In the table there are 800,000 or so distinct CDR3 sequences, around 21% of which are singletons. Notes on the study in general: The authors offered the suggestion that each seasonal influenza vaccination recruits few new T cells.

The sample was PBMCs from blood, taken roughly 5 days after vaccination. This clonotype was obtained from a man in his forties or fifties who received an inactivated influenza vaccine.

The DNA of the CDR3 is TGTGCCAGCAGCTCGGAGCCCGTATACAATGAGCAGTTCTTC. Translation: CASSSEPVYNEQFF. The V call is TRBV7-2, the J call TRBJ2-1; D call uncertain. Per germline, CDR1 SGHTA and CDR2 FQGNSA. The V end lost 4 bases, the J end lost 4 bases, and 11 bases lay between the germline ends. The length of the CDR3 is 14 residues.